This passage covers 22 T cell receptor beta chains from one sample sequenced in a study of follicular helper T cells after annual influenza vaccination (dated by TCRdb to about 2017). What this sample's time point label stands for: 2014-2015 season, pre-vaccination. Library construction relied on the immunoSEQ multiplex PCR assay. TCRdb re-hosts the immuneACCESS table, in-frame sequences only. Its copies lack some clones; in the studies checked, an unresolved V gene accounts for under half of them, and the cause for the rest is not known. In this sample the table shows around 10,000 clones, 70% to 85% of which occur a single time. Over 0.7% of the sample belongs to the ten largest clones. Sequenced material: CXCR5- memory CD4+ T cells sorted from blood, taken on the day of influenza vaccination. Sample cell subset or site, as interpreted from the label and publication: CXCR5- memory CD4 T cells. The receptors originated from an adult who received the influenza vaccine.

This sequence joins TRBV6-4 and TRBJ1-2; 7 nucleotides align to TRBD1. Germline V lookup: CDR1 MRHNA, CDR2 SNTAGT. J gave up 8 bases and V 5 bases, and 11 bases lay outside the gene matches. The CDR3 loop spans 14 amino acids. The CDR3 loop is CASSPAWDRGGYTF. The CDR3 DNA reads as TGTGCCAGCAGTCCCGCCTGGGACAGAGGAGGCTACACCTTC.

The CDR3 region has the DNA TGTGCCAGCAGCGCTAGAGAGGGGTTGTATGTAGAGCAGTACTTC. Residues: CASSAREGLYVEQYF. This chain uses TRBV9 with TRBJ2-7; possibly TRBD1 or TRBD2 for D (5 bases each). The CDR3 has 15 residues. V was clipped by 3 bases and J by 7 bases, with 20 bases between them. Germline V lookup: CDR1 SGDLS, CDR2 YYNGEE. The full variable domain, in which reference TRBV9 and TRBJ2-7 provide the parts outside the CDR3, is DSGVTQTPKHLITATGQRVTLRCSPRSGDLSVYWYQQSLDQGLQFLIQYYNGEERAKGNILERFSAQQFPDLHSELNLSSLELGDSALYFCASSAREGLYVEQYFGPGTRLTVT.

The chain joins TRBV6-6 to TRBJ1-2; 8 nucleotides agree with TRBD1. Germline CDR1 and CDR2: MNHNY and SVGAGI (reference sequence). V lost 5 bases to trimming and J lost 1 base; unmatched junction nucleotides: 3. This CDR3 region has 14 residues. Here the CDR3 DNA reads TGTGCCAGCAGTGGACAGGGCCTTAACTATGGCTACACCTTC. It encodes CASSGQGLNYGYTF.

The table lists this clone with a count of one. V and J are TRBV5-1 and TRBJ1-1; D perhaps matches TRBD1 (5 bases). Germline CDR1 SGHRS, CDR2 YFSETQ. This CDR3 spans 15 amino acids. Trimming left V 4 bases short and J 2 bases short, with 15 bases between. The CDR3 DNA is TGCGCCAGCAGCACCGGACAAGCAGTAAACACTGAAGCTTTCTTT. It translates to CASSTGQAVNTEAFF.

This chain uses TRBV6-1 with TRBJ1-5, with TRBD1 matching over 9 bases. Germline trimming cut 6 bases from V and 1 base from J; bases unmatched to any gene: 4. This CDR3 contains 15 residues. CDR1 and CDR2 from the germline V gene are MNHNS and SASEGT. CDR3 sequence reads: CASSRQGGSNQPQHF. The CDR3 coding sequence is TGTGCCAGCAGCCGACAGGGGGGAAGCAATCAGCCCCAGCATTTT.

This sequence joins TRBV5-6 and TRBJ2-7, with 9 bases matching TRBD1. After removal of 6 bases from V and 3 bases from J, the junction contained 7 bases not matched to a gene. CDR1 SGHDT and CDR2 YYEEEE come from the germline V gene. The CDR3 runs to 14 residues. CDR3 DNA: TGTGCCAGCACCCCCGACAGGGGGTACTACGAGCAGTACTTC. This gives the protein CASTPDRGYYEQYF.

The J gene is TRBJ2-3, the V gene TRBV11-3, with D maybe TRBD1 (6 bases). V lost 8 bases, J lost 3 bases, and 18 bases lay in between. The CDR3 covers 15 residues. Germline CDR1 is SGHNT and CDR2 is YENEEA. The CDR3 DNA reads as TGTGCCAGCTCAATTACAGGGTTCCCAACAGATACGCAGTATTTT. This gives the protein CASSITGFPTDTQYF.

This clone was recorded only once. The chain links TRBV5-5 to TRBJ2-3; D is ambiguous. The CDR3 consists of 14 residues. V was cut by 2 bases and J by 2 bases, with 9 bases left in between. Germline CDR1 and CDR2: SGHKS and YYEKEE (reference sequence). Written as DNA, the CDR3 is TGTGCCAGCAGCTTTACGCGGAACACAGATACGCAGTATTTT. Amino acid sequence: CASSFTRNTDTQYF. Based on the CDR3 plus reference TRBV5-5 and TRBJ2-3, the full variable domain is DAGVTQSPTHLIKTRGQQVTLRCSPISGHKSVSWYQQVLGQGPQFIFQYYEKEERGRGNFPDRFSARQFPNYSSELNVNALLLGDSALYLCASSFTRNTDTQYFGPGTRLTVL.

The gene calls are TRBV19 and TRBJ2-2, with D tentatively TRBD1 or TRBD2 (5 bases each). This CDR3 is built from 15 residues. The V and J ends lost 3 bases and 0 bases respectively, with 8 bases between them. The germline CDR1 and CDR2 sequences are LNHDA and SQIVND (reference sequence). In nucleotides, the CDR3 is TGTGCCAGTAGTATCGAGGGGACGAACACCGGGGAGCTGTTTTTT. Its protein product is CASSIEGTNTGELFF.

This rearrangement joins TRBV7-9 to TRBJ1-3; D remains ambiguous. Per the germline V gene, CDR1 is SEHNR and CDR2 is FQNEAQ (reference sequence). The ends were cut back, 5 bases at V and 1 base at J, with 21 bases in the middle. CDR3 length: 18 amino acids. The CDR3 is CASSPGRRPSTSGNTIYF. Here the CDR3 DNA reads TGTGCCAGCAGCCCTGGGAGGCGTCCATCAACGTCTGGAAACACCATATATTTT.

The CDR3 DNA sequence: TGTGCCTGGAGCCGGGACAGGGGCCAAGAGACCCAGTACTTC. Translation: CAWSRDRGQETQYF. The chain joins TRBV30 to TRBJ2-5, with 10 nucleotides matching TRBD1. This CDR3 spans 14 amino acids. Trimming took 3 bases from V and 1 from J; bases not matched to a gene: 2. Germline V gene sequence: CDR1 GTSNPN, CDR2 SVGIG (reference sequence).

V gene TRBV4-1 combines with J gene TRBJ2-3; D ambiguous. Per the germline V gene, CDR1 is MGHRA and CDR2 is YSYEKL. V lost 4 bases and J 4 bases, leaving 18 bases between the germline ends. This CDR3 spans 16 amino acids. The CDR3 sequence: CASSRTWGSYSDTQYF. The DNA for the CDR3 is TGCGCCAGCAGCCGAACTTGGGGTAGTTATTCAGATACGCAGTATTTT.

This clone is a singleton in its sample. The chain uses TRBV5-1 and TRBJ2-1; 7 bases are shared with TRBD1. V shed 4 bases and J 9 bases; nucleotides not matched to a gene: 10. The CDR3 spans 14 residues. CDR1 and CDR2 from the germline V gene are SGHRS and YFSETQ. CDR3 bases: TGCGCCAGCAGCGAGCCCGGGACAGAGAGTGAGCAGTTCTTC. This sequence encodes CASSEPGTESEQFF.

This clone has more than one count but fewer than ten. The genes are TRBV7-2 and TRBJ2-5; D gene unclear. In germline, CDR1 is SGHTA, CDR2 FQGNSA. The CDR3 length is 15 residues. With 5 bases removed from V and 6 bases from J, the gap between germline ends came to 19 bases. The CDR3 region is CASSQQPRSRQTQYF. The CDR3 DNA sequence: TGTGCCAGCAGCCAACAGCCTCGAAGTAGGCAGACCCAGTACTTC.

V is TRBV19 and J is TRBJ1-5, with D perhaps TRBD1 (5 bases). With 2 bases removed from V and 2 bases from J, the gap between germline ends came to 13 bases. The CDR3 contains 16 residues. CDR1 is LNHDA, CDR2 SQIVND, per germline (reference sequence). DNA of the CDR3: TGTGCCAGTAGTATACAGGGAGGTTTCGGCAATCAGCCCCAGCATTTT. Amino acids: CASSIQGGFGNQPQHF.

The table lists this clone with a few counts. The rearrangement uses TRBV4-2 and TRBJ2-6, with D possibly being TRBD2 (5 bases). This CDR3 contains 16 residues. Trimming cost V 1 base and J 0 bases, with 7 bases left between them. Per the germline V gene, CDR1 is LGHNA and CDR2 is YNFKEQ. CDR3 DNA sequence: TGTGCCAGCAGCCAAGTGGGAGCCTCTGGGGCCAACGTCCTGACTTTC. Translated, it gives CASSQVGASGANVLTF.

This chain joins TRBV2 and TRBJ1-2; D perhaps matches TRBD1 (5 bases). Trimming cost V 7 bases and J 6 bases, with 18 bases left between them. The CDR3 consists of 14 residues. In germline, CDR1 is SNHLY, CDR2 FYNNEI. For the CDR3, the DNA is TGTGCCAGCACCCCTGACTGGGGGTCGAATGGCTACACCTTC. Its protein is CASTPDWGSNGYTF.

The genes are TRBV4-2 and TRBJ2-3, with D perhaps assigned TRBD1 or TRBD2 (7 bases each). Germline V gene data show CDR1 as LGHNA and CDR2 as YNFKEQ. The germline V and J ends were trimmed by 4 bases and 5 bases, with 28 bases remaining between them. The CDR3 extends over 19 amino acids. In DNA, the CDR3 is TGTGCCAGCAGCCCCCTTACCGGGGGGACAGTCACCTCTCTAGATACGCAGTATTTT. Protein sequence: CASSPLTGGTVTSLDTQYF.

This clone was found a few times. The J gene is TRBJ1-1, the V gene TRBV5-1; a weak D match, TRBD1 (6 bases). The germline V and J ends were trimmed by 3 bases and 6 bases, with 18 bases remaining between them. The germline CDR1 and CDR2 sequences are SGHRS and YFSETQ. The CDR3 runs to 15 residues. The CDR3: CASSWQGRAGAEAFF. The CDR3 nucleotides are TGCGCCAGCAGCTGGCAGGGGAGGGCAGGCGCTGAAGCTTTCTTT.

This clone was seen a few times. V is TRBV7-9 and J is TRBJ1-2; D gene uncertain. There are 12 residues in the CDR3. Between the trimmed V and J ends, which lost 3 bases and 6 bases, there was a span of 8 bases. CDR1 is SEHNR, CDR2 FQNEAQ, per germline (reference sequence). Written as DNA, the CDR3 is TGTGCCAGCAGCTTCCGCTCCCATGGCTACACCTTC. Translating gives CASSFRSHGYTF.

The CDR3 DNA follows: TGCAGTGCTTATAGGGATACGCAGTATTTT. Translating it yields CSAYRDTQYF. V gene TRBV20-1 combines with J gene TRBJ2-3; no reliable D call. Trimming took 5 bases from V and 6 from J, leaving 6 bases between them. The germline V gene has CDR1 DFQATT and CDR2 SNEGSKA (reference sequence). The CDR3 sequence is 10 residues long.

This clone was recorded a few times. The DNA of the CDR3 is TGTGCCAGCAGCCAGGGACAGGGAGGGTACGAGCAGTACTTC. Amino acid sequence: CASSQGQGGYEQYF. The rearrangement links TRBV27 to TRBJ2-7, with 9 bases matching TRBD1. This CDR3 has 14 residues. Germline V gives CDR1 MNHEY, CDR2 SMNVEV (reference sequence). V trimming: 6 bases; J trimming: 4 bases; junction bases outside the gene matches: 7.